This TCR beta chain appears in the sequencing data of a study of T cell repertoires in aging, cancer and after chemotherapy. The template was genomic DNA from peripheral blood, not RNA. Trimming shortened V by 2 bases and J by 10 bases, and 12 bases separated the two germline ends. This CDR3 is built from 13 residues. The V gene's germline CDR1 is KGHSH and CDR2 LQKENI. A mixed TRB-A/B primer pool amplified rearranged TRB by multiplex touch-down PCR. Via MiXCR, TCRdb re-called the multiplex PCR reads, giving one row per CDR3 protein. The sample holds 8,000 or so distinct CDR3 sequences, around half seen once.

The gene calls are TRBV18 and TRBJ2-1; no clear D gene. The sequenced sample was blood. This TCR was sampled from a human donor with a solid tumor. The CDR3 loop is CASSPVAPGEQFF. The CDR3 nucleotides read TGTGCCAGCTCACCAGTTGCCCCCGGGGAGCAGTTCTTC.